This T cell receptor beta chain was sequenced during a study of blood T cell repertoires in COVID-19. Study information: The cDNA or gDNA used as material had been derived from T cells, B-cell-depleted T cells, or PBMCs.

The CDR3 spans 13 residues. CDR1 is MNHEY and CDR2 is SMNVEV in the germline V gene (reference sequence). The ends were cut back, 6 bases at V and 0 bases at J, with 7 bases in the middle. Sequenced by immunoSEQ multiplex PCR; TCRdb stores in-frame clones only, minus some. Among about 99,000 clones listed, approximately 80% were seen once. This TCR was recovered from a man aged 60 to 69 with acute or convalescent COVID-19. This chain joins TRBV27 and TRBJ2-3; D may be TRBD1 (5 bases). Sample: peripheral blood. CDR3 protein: CASRGASTDTQYF. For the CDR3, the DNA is TGTGCCAGCAGAGGGGCTAGCACAGATACGCAGTATTTT.